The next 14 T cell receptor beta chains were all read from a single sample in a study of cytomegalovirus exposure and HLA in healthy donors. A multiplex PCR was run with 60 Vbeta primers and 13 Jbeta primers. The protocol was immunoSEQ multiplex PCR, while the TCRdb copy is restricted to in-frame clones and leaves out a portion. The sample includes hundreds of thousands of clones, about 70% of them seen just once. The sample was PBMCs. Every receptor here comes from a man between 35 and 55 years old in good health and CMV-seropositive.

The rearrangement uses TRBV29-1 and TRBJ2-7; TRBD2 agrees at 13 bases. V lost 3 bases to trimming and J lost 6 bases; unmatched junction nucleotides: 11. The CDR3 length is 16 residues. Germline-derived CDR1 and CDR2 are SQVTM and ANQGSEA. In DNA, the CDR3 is TGCAGCGTTGAGGGACTAGCGGGGATCCCGGCTGGCGAGCAGTACTTC. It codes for CSVEGLAGIPAGEQYF.

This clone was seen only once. The CDR3 DNA reads as TGCGCCAGCAGTCAAAGTACCCAGAATCAGCCCCAGCATTTT. Translated, it gives CASSQSTQNQPQHF. The rearrangement uses TRBV23-1 and TRBJ1-5, with D unresolved. TRBV23-1 is treated as an ORF (open reading frame) with a function not yet certain. The CDR3 loop spans 14 amino acids. V lost 2 bases and J 4 bases, leaving 9 bases between the germline ends.

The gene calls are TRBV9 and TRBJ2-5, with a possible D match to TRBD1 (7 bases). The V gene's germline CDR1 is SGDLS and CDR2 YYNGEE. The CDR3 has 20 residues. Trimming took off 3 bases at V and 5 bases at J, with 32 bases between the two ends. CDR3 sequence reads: CASSATNVRQGGRRLETQYF. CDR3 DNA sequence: TGTGCCAGCAGCGCAACTAATGTCCGACAGGGAGGTCGTCGCCTGGAGACCCAGTACTTC.

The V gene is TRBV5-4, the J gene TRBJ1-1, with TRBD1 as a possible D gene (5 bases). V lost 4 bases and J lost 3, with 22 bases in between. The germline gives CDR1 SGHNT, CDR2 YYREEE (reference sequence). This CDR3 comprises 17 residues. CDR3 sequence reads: CASSPGGTLLGDTEAFF. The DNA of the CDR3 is TGTGCCAGCAGCCCGGGAGGGACCCTCTTGGGGGACACTGAAGCTTTCTTT.

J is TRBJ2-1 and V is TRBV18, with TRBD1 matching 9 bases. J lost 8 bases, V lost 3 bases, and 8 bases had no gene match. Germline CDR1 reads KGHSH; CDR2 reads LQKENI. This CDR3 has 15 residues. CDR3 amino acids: CASSPIGTGSDEQFF. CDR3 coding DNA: TGTGCCAGCTCACCCATCGGGACAGGGTCCGATGAGCAGTTCTTC. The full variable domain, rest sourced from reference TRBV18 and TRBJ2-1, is NAGVMQNPRHLVRRRGQEARLRCSPMKGHSHVYWYRQLPEEGLKFMVYLQKENIIDESGMPKERFSAEFPKEGPSILRIQQVVRGDSAAYFCASSPIGTGSDEQFFGPGTRLTVL.

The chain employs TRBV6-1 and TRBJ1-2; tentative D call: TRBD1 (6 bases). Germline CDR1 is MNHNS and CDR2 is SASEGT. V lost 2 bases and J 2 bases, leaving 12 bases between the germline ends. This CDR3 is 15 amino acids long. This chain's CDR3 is CASSERGRGNYGYTF. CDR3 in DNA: TGTGCCAGCAGTGAAAGGGGGAGGGGGAACTATGGCTACACCTTC.

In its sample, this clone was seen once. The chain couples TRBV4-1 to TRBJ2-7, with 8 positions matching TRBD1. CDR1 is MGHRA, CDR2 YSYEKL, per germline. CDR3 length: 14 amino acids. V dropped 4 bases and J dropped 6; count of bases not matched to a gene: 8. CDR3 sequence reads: CASSPGQAYSEQYF. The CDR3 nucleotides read TGCGCCAGCAGCCCGGGACAGGCATATTCCGAGCAGTACTTC.

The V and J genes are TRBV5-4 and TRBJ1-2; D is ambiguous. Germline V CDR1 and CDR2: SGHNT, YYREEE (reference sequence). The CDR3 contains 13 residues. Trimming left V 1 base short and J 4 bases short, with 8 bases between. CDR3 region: CASSLINTYGYTF. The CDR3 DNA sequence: TGTGCCAGCAGCTTGATTAACACCTATGGCTACACCTTC.

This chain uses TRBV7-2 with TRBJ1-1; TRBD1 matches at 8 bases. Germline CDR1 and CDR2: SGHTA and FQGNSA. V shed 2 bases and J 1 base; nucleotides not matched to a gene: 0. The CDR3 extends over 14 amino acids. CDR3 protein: CASSLQGANTEAFF. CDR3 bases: TGTGCCAGCAGCTTACAGGGGGCGAACACTGAAGCTTTCTTT.

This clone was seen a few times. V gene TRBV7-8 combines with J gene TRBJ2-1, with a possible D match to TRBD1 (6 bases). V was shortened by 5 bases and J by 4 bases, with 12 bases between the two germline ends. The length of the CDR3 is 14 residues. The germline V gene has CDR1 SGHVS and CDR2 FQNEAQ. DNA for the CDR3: TGTGCCAGCAGCCTTCGGACAGCATACAATGAGCAGTTCTTC. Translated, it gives CASSLRTAYNEQFF.

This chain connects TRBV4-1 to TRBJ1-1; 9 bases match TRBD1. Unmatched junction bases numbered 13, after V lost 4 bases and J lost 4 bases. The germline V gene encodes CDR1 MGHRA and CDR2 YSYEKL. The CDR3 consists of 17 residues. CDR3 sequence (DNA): TGCGCCAGCAGCCGCCAACCGGGACAGGGTTTGGGCACTGAAGCTTTCTTT. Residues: CASSRQPGQGLGTEAFF.

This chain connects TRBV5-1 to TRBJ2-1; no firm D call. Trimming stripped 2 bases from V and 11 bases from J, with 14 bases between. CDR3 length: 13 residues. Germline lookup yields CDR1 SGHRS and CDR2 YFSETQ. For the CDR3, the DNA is TGCGCCAGCAGCTTTGAGGTCGGAACAAAGCAGTTCTTC. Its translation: CASSFEVGTKQFF.

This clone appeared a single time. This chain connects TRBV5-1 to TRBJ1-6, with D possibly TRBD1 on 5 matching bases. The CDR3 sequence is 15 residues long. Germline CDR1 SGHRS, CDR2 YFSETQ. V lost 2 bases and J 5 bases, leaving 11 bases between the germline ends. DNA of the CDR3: TGCGCCAGCAGCTTTGACAGACCAAATAATTCACCCCTCCACTTT. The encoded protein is CASSFDRPNNSPLHF.

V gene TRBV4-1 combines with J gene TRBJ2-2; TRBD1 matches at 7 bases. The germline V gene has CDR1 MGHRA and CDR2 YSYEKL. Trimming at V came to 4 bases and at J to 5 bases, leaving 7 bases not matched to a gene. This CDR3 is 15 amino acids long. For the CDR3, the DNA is TGCGCCAGCAGCCGCGTAGGGGGCGAGACCGGGGAGCTGTTTTTT. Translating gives CASSRVGGETGELFF.